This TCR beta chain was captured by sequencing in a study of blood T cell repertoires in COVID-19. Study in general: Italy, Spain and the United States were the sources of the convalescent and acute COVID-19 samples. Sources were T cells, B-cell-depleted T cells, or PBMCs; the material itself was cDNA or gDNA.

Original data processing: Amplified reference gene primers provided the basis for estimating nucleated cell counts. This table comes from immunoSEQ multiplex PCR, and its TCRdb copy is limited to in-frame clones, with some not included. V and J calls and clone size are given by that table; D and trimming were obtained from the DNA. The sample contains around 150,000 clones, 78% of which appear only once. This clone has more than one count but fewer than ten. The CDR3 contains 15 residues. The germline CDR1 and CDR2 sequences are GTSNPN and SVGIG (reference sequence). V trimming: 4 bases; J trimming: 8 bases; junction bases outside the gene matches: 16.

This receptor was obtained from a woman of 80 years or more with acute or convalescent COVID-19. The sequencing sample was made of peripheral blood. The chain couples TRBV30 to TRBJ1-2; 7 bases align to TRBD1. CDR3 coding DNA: TGTGCCTGGACCAGACCGGGCAGGGGGGAGTCGGGCTACACCTTC. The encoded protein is CAWTRPGRGESGYTF.